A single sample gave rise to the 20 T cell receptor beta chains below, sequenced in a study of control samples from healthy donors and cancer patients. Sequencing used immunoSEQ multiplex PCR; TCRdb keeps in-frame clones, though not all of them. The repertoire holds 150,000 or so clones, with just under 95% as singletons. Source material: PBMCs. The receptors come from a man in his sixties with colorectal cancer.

The CDR3 bases are TGTGCCAGCAGCTTAGTCGGGGGACGACTCTACGAGCAGTACTTC. It encodes CASSLVGGRLYEQYF. The chain employs TRBV11-2 and TRBJ2-7; D is possibly TRBD2 (6 bases). The CDR3 spans 15 residues. The V end lost 1 base, the J end lost 3 bases, and 13 bases lay between the germline ends. The V gene's germline CDR1 is SGHAT and CDR2 FQNNGV.

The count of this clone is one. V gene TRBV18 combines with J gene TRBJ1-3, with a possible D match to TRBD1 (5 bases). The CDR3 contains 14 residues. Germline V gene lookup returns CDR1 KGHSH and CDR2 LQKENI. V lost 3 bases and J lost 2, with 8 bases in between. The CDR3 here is CASSPMGPGNTIYF. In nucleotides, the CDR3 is TGTGCCAGCTCACCCATGGGGCCTGGAAACACCATATATTTT.

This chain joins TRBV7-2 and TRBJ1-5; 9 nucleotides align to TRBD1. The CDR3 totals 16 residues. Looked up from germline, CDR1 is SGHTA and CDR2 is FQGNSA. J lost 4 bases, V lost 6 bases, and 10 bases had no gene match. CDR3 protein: CASRPSGQGWNQPQHF. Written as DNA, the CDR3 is TGTGCCAGCAGACCGTCCGGACAGGGGTGGAATCAGCCCCAGCATTTT.

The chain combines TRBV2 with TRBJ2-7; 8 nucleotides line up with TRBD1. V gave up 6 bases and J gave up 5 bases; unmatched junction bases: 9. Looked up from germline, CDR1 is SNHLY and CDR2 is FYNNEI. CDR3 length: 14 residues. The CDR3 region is CASSLRAGGNEQYF. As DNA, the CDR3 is TGTGCCAGCAGCCTTCGAGCAGGGGGCAACGAGCAGTACTTC.

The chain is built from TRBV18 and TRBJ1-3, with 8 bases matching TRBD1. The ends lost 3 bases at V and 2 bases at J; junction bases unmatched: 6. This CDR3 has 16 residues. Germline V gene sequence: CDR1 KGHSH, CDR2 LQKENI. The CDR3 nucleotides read TGTGCCAGCTCACCCCTACAGGGGGTAACTGGAAACACCATATATTTT. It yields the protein CASSPLQGVTGNTIYF.

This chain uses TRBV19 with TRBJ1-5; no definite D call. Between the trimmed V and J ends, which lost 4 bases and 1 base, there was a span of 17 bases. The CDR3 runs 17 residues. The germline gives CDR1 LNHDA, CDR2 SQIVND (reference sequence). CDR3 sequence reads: CASSNRRISASNQPQHF. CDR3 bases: TGTGCCAGTAGTAACCGGAGAATTAGTGCGAGCAATCAGCCCCAGCATTTT.

The CDR3 DNA sequence: TGTGCCAGCAGCTGGGGCGGGGGGGCCCATGAGCAGTTCTTC. Its translation: CASSWGGGAHEQFF. This chain uses TRBV28 with TRBJ2-1; 9 bases are a match to TRBD2. Germline lookup yields CDR1 MDHEN and CDR2 SYDVKM. The length of the CDR3 is 14 residues. Trimming cost V 6 bases and J 8 bases; bases outside gene matches: 8.

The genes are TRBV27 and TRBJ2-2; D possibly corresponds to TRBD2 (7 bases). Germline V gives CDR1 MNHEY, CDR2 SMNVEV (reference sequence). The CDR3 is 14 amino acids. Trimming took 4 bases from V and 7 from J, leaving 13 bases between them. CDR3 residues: CASSWAGAIGELFF. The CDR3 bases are TGTGCCAGCAGTTGGGCGGGGGCGATCGGGGAGCTGTTTTTT.

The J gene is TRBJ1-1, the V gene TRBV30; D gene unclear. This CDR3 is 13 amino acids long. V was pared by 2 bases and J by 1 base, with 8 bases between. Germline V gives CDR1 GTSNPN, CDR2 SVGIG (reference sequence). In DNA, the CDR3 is TGTGCCTGGAGTAACTGGCCGAACACTGAAGCTTTCTTT. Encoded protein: CAWSNWPNTEAFF. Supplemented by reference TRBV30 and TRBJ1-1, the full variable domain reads SQTIHQWPATLVQPVGSPLSLECTVEGTSNPNLYWYRQAAGRGLQLLFYSVGIGQISSEVPQNLSASRPQDRQFILSSKKLLLSDSGFYLCAWSNWPNTEAFFGQGTRLTVV.

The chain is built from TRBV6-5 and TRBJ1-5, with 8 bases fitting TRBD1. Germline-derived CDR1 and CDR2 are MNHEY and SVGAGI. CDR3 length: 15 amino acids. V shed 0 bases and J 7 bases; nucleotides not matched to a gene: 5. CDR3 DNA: TGTGCCAGCAGTTACTCCCAGACAGGGGCCCAGCCCCAGCATTTT. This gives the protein CASSYSQTGAQPQHF.

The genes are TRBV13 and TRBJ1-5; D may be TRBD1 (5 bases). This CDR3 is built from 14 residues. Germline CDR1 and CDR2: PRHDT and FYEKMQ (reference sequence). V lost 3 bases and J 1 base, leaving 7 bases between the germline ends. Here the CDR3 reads CASSFGGSNQPQHF. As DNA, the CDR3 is TGTGCCAGCAGCTTCGGGGGGAGCAATCAGCCCCAGCATTTT.

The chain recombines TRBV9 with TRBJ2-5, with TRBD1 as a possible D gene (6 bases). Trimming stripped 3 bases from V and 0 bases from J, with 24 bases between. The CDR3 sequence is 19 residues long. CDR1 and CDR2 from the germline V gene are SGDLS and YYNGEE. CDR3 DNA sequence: TGTGCCAGCAGCGGAGGCCGCCTTACAGGGCGACTGTACCAAGAGACCCAGTACTTC. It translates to CASSGGRLTGRLYQETQYF.

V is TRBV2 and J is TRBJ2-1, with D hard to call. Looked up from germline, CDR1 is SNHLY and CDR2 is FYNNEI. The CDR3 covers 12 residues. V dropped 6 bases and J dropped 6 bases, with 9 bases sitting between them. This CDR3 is CASRGNGNEQFF. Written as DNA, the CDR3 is TGTGCCAGCAGGGGAAACGGCAATGAGCAGTTCTTC.

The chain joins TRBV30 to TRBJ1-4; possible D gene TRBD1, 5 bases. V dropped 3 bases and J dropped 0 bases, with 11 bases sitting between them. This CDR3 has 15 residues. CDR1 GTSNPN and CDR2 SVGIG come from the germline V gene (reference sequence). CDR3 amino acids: CAWRLTGTTNEKLFF. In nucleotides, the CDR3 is TGTGCCTGGAGGCTAACAGGAACAACTAATGAAAAACTGTTTTTT.

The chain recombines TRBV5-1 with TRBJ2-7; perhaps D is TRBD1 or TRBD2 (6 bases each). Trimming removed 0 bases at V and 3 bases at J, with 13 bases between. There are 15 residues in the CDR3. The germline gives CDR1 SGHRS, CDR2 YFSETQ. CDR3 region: CASSLGGAYVYEQYF. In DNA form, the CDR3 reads TGCGCCAGCAGCTTGGGGGGGGCCTACGTCTACGAGCAGTACTTC.

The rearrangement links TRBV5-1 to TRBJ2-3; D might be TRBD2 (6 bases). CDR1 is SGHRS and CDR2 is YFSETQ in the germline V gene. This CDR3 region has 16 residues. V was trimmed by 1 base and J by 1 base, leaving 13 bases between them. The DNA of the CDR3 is TGCGCCAGCAGCTTGAGGGCCGGGGGTGGCACAGATACGCAGTATTTT. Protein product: CASSLRAGGGTDTQYF.

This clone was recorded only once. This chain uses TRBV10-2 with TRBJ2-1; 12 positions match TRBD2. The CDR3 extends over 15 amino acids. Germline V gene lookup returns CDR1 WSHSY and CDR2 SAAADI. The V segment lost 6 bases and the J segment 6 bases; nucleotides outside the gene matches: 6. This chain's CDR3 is CASRLAGGPLNEQFF. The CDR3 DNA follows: TGCGCCAGCAGGCTAGCGGGGGGGCCTCTCAATGAGCAGTTCTTC.

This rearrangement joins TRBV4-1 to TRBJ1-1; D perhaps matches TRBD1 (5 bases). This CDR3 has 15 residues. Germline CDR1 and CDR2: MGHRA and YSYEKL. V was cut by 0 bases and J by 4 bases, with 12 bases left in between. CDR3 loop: CASSQDRQGFTEAFF. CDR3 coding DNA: TGCGCCAGCAGCCAAGATAGGCAGGGTTTCACTGAAGCTTTCTTT.

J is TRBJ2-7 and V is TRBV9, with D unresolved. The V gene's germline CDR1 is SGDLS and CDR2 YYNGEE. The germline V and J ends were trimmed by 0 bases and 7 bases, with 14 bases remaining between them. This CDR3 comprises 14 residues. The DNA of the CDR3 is TGTGCCAGCAGCGTAGGGGCCGCAGCGCGAGAGCAGTACTTC. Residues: CASSVGAAAREQYF.

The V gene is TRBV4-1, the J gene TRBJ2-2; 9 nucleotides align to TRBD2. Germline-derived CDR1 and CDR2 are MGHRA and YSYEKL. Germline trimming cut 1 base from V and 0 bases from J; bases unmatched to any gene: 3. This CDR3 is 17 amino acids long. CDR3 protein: CASSQVGTSPNTGELFF. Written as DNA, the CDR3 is TGCGCCAGCAGCCAAGTCGGGACTAGCCCGAACACCGGGGAGCTGTTTTTT.